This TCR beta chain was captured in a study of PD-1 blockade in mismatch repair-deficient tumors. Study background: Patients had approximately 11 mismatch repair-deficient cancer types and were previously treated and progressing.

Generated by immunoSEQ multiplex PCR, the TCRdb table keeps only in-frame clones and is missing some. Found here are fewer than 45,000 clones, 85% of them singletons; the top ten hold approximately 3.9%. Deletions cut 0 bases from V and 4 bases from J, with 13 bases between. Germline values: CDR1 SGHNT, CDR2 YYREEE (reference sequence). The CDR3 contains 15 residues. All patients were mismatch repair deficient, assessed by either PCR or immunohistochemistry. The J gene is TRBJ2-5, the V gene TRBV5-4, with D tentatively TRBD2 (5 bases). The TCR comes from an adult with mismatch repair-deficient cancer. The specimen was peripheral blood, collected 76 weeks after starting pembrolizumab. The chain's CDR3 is CASSLDGAGPETQYF. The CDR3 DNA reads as TGTGCCAGCAGCTTGGATGGCGCGGGTCCAGAGACCCAGTACTTC.